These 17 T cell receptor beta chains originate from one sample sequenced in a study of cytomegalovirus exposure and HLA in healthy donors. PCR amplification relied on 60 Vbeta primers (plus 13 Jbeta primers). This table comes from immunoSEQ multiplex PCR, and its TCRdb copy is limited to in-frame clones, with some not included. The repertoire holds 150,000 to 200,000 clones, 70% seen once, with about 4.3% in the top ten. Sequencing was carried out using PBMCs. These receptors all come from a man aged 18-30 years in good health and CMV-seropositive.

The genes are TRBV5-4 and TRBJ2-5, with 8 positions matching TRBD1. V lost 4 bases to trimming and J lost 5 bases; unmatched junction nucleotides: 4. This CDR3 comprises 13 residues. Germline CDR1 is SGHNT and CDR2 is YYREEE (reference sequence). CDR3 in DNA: TGTGCCAGCAGCCCTGGACAGGGCGAGACCCAGTACTTC. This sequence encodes CASSPGQGETQYF.

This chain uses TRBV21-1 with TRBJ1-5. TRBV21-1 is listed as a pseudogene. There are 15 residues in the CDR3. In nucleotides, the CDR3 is TGTGCCAGCCCCAAGTGGCGGGACTCGAATCAGCCCCAGCATTTT. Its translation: CASPKWRDSNQPQHF.

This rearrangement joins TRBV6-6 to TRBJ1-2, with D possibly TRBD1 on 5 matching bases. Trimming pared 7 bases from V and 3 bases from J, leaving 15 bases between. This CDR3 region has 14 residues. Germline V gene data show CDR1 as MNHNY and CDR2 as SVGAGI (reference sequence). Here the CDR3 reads CASTPGGVDYGYTF. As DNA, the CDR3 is TGTGCCAGCACTCCCGGGGGGGTAGACTATGGCTACACCTTC.

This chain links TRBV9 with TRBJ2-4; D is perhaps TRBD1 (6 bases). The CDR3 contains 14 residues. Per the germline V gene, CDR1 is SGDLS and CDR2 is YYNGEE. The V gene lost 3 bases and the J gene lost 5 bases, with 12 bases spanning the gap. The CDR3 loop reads CASSDRDNENIQYF. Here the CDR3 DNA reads TGTGCCAGCAGCGACCGGGACAACGAAAACATTCAGTACTTC.

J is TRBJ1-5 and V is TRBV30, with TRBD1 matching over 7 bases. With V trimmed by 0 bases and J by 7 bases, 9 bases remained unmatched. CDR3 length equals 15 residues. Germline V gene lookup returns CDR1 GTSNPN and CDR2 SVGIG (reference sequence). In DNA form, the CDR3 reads TGTGCCTGGAGTGTAGGACAGGTCCTCAAACAGCCCCAGCATTTT. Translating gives CAWSVGQVLKQPQHF.

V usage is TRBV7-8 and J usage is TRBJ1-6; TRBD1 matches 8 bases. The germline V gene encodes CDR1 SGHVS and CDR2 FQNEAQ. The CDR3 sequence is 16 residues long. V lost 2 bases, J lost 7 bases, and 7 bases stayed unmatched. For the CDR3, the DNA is TGTGCCAGCAGCTTATACAGGGGGATGGGGAATTCACCCCTCCACTTT. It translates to CASSLYRGMGNSPLHF. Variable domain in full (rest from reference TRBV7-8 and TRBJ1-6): GAGVSQSPRYKVAKRGQDVALRCDPISGHVSLFWYQQALGQGPEFLTYFQNEAQLDKSGLPSDRFFAERPEGSVSTLKIQRTQQEDSAVYLCASSLYRGMGNSPLHFGNGTRLTVT.

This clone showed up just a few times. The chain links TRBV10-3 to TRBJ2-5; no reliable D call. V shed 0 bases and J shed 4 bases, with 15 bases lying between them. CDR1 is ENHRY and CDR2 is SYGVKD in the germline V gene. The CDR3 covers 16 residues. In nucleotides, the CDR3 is TGTGCCATCAGTGAGTCCTCTGCGAGCTCGTCAGAGACCCAGTACTTC. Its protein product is CAISESSASSSETQYF.

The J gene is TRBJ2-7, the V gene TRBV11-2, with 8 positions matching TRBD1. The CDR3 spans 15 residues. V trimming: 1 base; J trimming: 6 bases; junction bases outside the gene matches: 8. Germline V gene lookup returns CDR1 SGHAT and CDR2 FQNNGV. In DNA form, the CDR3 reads TGTGCCAGCAGCTTAGCCCCGGACAGGGTTAGCGAGCAGTACGTC. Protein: CASSLAPDRVSEQYV.

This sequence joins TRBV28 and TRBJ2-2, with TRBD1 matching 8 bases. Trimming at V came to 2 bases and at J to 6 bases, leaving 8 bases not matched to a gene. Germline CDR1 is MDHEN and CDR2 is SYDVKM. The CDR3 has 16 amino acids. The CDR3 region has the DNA TGTGCCAGCAGTTTACCCTTGACAGGGGAGGCCGGGGAGCTGTTTTTT. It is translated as CASSLPLTGEAGELFF.

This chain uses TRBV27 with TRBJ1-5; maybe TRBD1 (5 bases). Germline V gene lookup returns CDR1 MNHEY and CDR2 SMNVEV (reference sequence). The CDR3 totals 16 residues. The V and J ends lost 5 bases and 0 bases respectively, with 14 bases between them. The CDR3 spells CASSRGNSNSNQPQHF. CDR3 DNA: TGTGCCAGCAGTAGGGGAAACAGTAATAGCAATCAGCCCCAGCATTTT.

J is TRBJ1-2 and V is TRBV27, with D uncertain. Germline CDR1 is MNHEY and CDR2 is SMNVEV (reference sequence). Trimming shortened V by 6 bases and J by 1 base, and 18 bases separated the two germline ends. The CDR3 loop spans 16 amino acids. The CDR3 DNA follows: TGTGCCAGCAGCGGAGGACCCCGACGGGGTAACTATGGCTACACCTTC. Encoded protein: CASSGGPRRGNYGYTF.

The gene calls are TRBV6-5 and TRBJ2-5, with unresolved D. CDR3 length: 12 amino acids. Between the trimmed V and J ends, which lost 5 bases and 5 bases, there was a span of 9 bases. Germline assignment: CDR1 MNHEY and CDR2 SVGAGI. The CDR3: CASSSDRETQYF. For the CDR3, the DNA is TGTGCCAGCAGTAGCGACCGGGAGACCCAGTACTTC.

CDR3 in DNA: TGTGCCAGCAGCGCGCCAGGGGCCGAGACCCAGTACTTC. Translating it yields CASSAPGAETQYF. This chain connects TRBV5-4 to TRBJ2-5, with a possible D match to TRBD1 (6 bases). The CDR3 length is 13 residues. Trimming pared 4 bases from V and 5 bases from J, leaving 12 bases between. Germline values: CDR1 SGHNT, CDR2 YYREEE (reference sequence).

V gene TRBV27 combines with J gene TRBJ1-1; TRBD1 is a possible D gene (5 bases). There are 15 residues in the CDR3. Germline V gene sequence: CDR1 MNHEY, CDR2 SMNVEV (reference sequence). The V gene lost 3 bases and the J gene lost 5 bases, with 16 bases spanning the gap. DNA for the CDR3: TGTGCCAGCAGTTTGACAGTCGAATTAGGGACTGAAGCTTTCTTT. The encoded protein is CASSLTVELGTEAFF.

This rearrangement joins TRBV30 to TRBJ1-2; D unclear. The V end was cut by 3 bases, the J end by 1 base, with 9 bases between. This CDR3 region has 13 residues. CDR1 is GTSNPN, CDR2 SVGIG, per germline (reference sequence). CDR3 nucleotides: TGTGCCTGGAGGGGCGGGTATAACTATGGCTACACCTTC. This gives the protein CAWRGGYNYGYTF.

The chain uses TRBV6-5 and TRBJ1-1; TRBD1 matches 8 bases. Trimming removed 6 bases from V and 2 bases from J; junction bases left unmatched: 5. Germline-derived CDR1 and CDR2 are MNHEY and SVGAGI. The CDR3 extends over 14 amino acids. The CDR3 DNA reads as TGTGCCAGCAGGGCAGGGGGCGGTAACACTGAAGCTTTCTTT. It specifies CASRAGGGNTEAFF.

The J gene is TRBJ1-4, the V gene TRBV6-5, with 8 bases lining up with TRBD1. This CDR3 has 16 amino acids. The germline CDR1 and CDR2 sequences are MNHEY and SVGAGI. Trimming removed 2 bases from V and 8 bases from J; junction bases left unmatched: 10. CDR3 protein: CASSYGPTGGVEKLFF. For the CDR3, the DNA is TGTGCCAGCAGTTACGGTCCAACAGGGGGTGTGGAAAAACTGTTTTTT.